This T cell receptor (beta chain) was observed in a study of blood T cell repertoires in COVID-19. Overall study context: COVID-19 samples from acute and convalescent phases originated in the United States, Italy and Spain. Sample material is recorded as cDNA or gDNA derived from T cells, B-cell-depleted T cells, or PBMCs.

TCRdb keeps only in-frame clones here, not all; method: immunoSEQ multiplex PCR. The data hold approximately 210,000 clones, with approximately 82% observed a single time. V shed 4 bases, J shed 2 bases, and the junction held 5 bases outside the gene matches. CDR3 length: 16 amino acids. Per germline, CDR1 SGHRS and CDR2 YFSETQ. Assignments of participants to cohorts depended upon their own reported clinical history. The origin of this receptor is a man in his forties who had recovered from COVID-19. The rearrangement joins TRBV5-1 to TRBJ2-3; 12 positions match TRBD2. The sequenced sample was PBMCs or T cells enriched from blood (not recorded which). CDR3 amino acids: CASSPWTSGATDTQYF. For the CDR3, the DNA is TGCGCCAGCAGCCCGTGGACTAGCGGGGCCACAGATACGCAGTATTTT.